The rows below give T cell receptor beta chains drawn from one sample of a study of T cell responses to AZD1222 COVID-19 vaccine. Repertoires were generated with immunoSEQ multiplex PCR, while TCRdb's copy carries only in-frame clones and drops some. The repertoire holds 80,000 or so clones, with approximately 83% as singletons. Sequenced here: peripheral blood, sampled 28 days after the second AZD1222 dose. The receptor source for this set is an adult who received the AZD1222 COVID-19 vaccine. The CDR3 runs from the conserved cysteine through the conserved F or W. The D gene is left open where the match is weak. Clone size is shown for a subset of rows, as once, few, many or a class of expanded clone.

TRBJ2-2 NA TRBV5-4 16 NA CASSLGMRANTGELFF TGTGCCAGCAGCTTAGGAATGAGAGCGAACACCGGGGAGCTGTTTTTT
TRBJ2-7 NA TRBV13 11 NA CASSLASEQYF TGTGCCAGCAGCTTAGCCTCCGAGCAGTACTTC
TRBJ1-1 NA TRBV7-4 12 NA CASSSWTEEAFF TGTGCCAGCAGCTCCTGGACAGAGGAAGCTTTCTTT
TRBJ2-5 NA TRBV7-9 15 NA CASSLGLGGVETQYF TGTGCCAGCAGCCTTGGGCTAGGAGGGGTGGAGACCCAGTACTTC
TRBJ1-4 NA TRBV2 11 NA CASSVGEKLFF TGTGCCAGCAGTGTTGGTGAAAAACTGTTTTTT
TRBJ2-5 NA TRBV6-5 14 NA CASSYGGAEETQYF TGTGCCAGCAGTTACGGGGGGGCCGAAGAGACCCAGTACTTC
TRBJ2-3 NA TRBV7-9 13 NA CASSRRITDTQYF TGTGCCAGCAGCCGCAGGATCACAGATACGCAGTATTTT
TRBJ1-2 NA TRBV4-1 15 TRBD1 CASSQLTGGWNGYTF TGCGCCAGCAGCCAGCTGACAGGGGGCTGGAATGGCTACACCTTC
TRBJ2-7 NA TRBV5-5 15 NA CASSFDFDLIYEQYF TGTGCCAGCAGCTTTGATTTCGACCTAATCTACGAGCAGTACTTC
TRBJ2-1 NA TRBV7-8 15 NA CASSPFRGRGNEQFF TGTGCCAGCAGCCCCTTCAGGGGAAGGGGCAATGAGCAGTTCTTC
TRBJ1-2 NA TRBV5-5 16 NA CASSLGVTGGNYGYTF TGTGCCAGCAGCTTGGGGGTCACCGGAGGGAACTATGGCTACACCTTC
TRBJ2-2 NA TRBV27 14 NA CASSPSLGAGELFF TGTGCCAGCAGTCCCTCCCTAGGGGCCGGGGAGCTGTTTTTT
TRBJ1-4 NA TRBV11-2 14 NA CASSLGQNNEKLFF TGTGCCAGCAGCTTAGGTCAGAATAATGAAAAACTGTTTTTT
TRBJ2-7 NA TRBV18 17 TRBD2 CASSPYPSGTSNYEQYF TGTGCCAGCTCACCTTACCCCAGCGGGACGTCAAACTACGAGCAGTACTTC
TRBJ1-4 NA TRBV5-4 15 TRBD1 CASSLSGGIGEKLFF TGTGCCAGCAGCTTGTCAGGGGGGATTGGTGAAAAACTGTTTTTT
TRBJ2-5 NA TRBV7-9 15 TRBD1 CASSSRDRLQETQYF TGTGCCAGCAGCTCTAGGGACAGGTTACAAGAGACCCAGTACTTC
TRBJ2-1 NA TRBV20-1 11 NA CSARLLPEQFF TGCAGTGCTAGGTTACTTCCGGAGCAGTTCTTC
TRBJ1-4 few TRBV4-2 13 NA CASSQAFDEKLFF TGTGCCAGCAGCCAAGCTTTCGATGAAAAACTGTTTTTT
TRBJ2-3 few TRBV28 11 NA CASSLRDTQYF TGTGCCAGCAGTTTACGAGATACGCAGTATTTT
TRBJ2-3 NA TRBV19 15 NA CASSIVQGGTDTQYF TGTGCCAGTAGTATAGTACAGGGAGGCACAGATACGCAGTATTTT
TRBJ2-3 NA TRBV5-5 17 TRBD2 CASSPRPGLTSTDTQYF TGTGCCAGCAGCCCAAGACCGGGACTAACTAGCACAGATACGCAGTATTTT
TRBJ1-2 NA TRBV2 14 NA CASREYLDFHGYTF TGTGCCAGCAGGGAATACTTAGATTTTCATGGCTACACCTTC
TRBJ2-2 NA TRBV12-5 15 NA CASGPGTSNTGELFF TGTGCTAGTGGGCCCGGGACCTCGAACACCGGGGAGCTGTTTTTT
TRBJ1-6 NA TRBV10-3 15 NA CATKTESSYNSPLHF TGTGCCACCAAGACGGAAAGCTCCTATAATTCACCCCTCCACTTT
TRBJ1-3 NA TRBV7-9 16 NA CASSYLTQGSGNTIYF TGTGCCAGCAGCTATTTAACACAGGGCTCCGGAAACACCATATATTTT
TRBJ1-4 NA TRBV29-1 13 TRBD1 CSATGGRSEKLFF TGCAGCGCAACAGGGGGCAGGAGTGAAAAACTGTTTTTT
TRBJ2-7 NA TRBV11-2 16 TRBD2 CASSEGLAGGSYEQYF TGTGCCAGCAGCGAGGGACTAGCGGGGGGCTCCTACGAGCAGTACTTC